The 8 T cell receptor beta chains reported below all come from one sample, sequenced in a study of tumor-infiltrating lymphocytes in primary liver carcinoma. The tissue used was unsorted bulk material of roughly 17-34 mg. RNA and DNA were co-extracted from it with the AllPrep DNA/RNA mini kit. From roughly 0.55 ug of total RNA, TCR beta-specific cDNA was reverse-transcribed using a constant-region primer. Library construction for TCR beta comprised three nested multiplex PCR rounds performed with slightly modified ARM-PCR. It was with TRBV1-TRBV30 forward primers and a C-beta reverse primer that the first two PCR rounds were run, at around 9 cycles each. TCRdb analysed the multiplex PCR reads with MiXCR anew, one entry per CDR3 protein. The table includes some 120,000 distinct CDR3 sequences, around 64% detected once. The sequenced sample consisted of liver tumor tissue from sampling region 3. As to subset: tumor region T3, left-lateral pole. The source is a woman aged 55-70 years with primary liver carcinoma and hepatitis B virus infection.

This clonotype was detected only a few times. CDR3 sequence (DNA): TGTGCCAGCACCTCAATAGCGAAAACCTACGAGCAGTACTTC. As protein: CASTSIAKTYEQYF. J is TRBJ2-7 and V is TRBV28; weak D call: TRBD2 (5 bases). Deletions cut 7 bases from V and 2 bases from J, with 15 bases between. The CDR3 extends over 14 amino acids. The germline gives CDR1 MDHEN, CDR2 SYDVKM.

This clonotype was seen only a few times. The junction and the germline gene differ at one end; a read error may be behind it. V and J are TRBV28 and TRBJ2-7, with 7 bases that match TRBD2. The CDR3 is made up of 17 amino acids. Germline lookup yields CDR1 MDHEN and CDR2 SYDVKM. In DNA, the CDR3 is TGTGCCGGCAGCTCCACGGGCGGGAGTCCAGGGTCCTACGAGCAGTACTTC. Translating gives CAGSSTGGSPGSYEQYF.

Turning to this clonotype: Lacking the conserved final phenylalanine or tryptophan, this CDR3 likely reflects a read error. This chain links TRBV4-2 with TRBJ2-7, with D hard to call. In germline, CDR1 is LGHNA, CDR2 YNFKEQ. Trimming removed 0 bases at V and 7 bases at J, with 10 bases between. This CDR3 spans 13 amino acids. CDR3 in DNA: TGTGCCAGCAGCCAAGAACGGCAGGAAGAGCAGTACCTC. This encodes CASSQERQEEQYL.

V gene TRBV30 combines with J gene TRBJ2-6, with TRBD2 matching over 9 bases. The ends lost 5 bases at V and 2 bases at J; junction bases unmatched: 10. CDR1 and CDR2 (germline): GTSNPN, SVGIG (reference sequence). The CDR3 consists of 17 residues. CDR3 sequence: CAWDVSGRGAGANVLTF. The CDR3 bases are TGTGCCTGGGATGTTAGCGGGAGAGGGGCTGGGGCCAACGTCCTGACTTTC.

This clonotype was picked up a small number of times. This may stem from a read error, because a much larger clone lies one nucleotide away. The genes are TRBV29-1 and TRBJ2-1, with TRBD2 matching over 9 bases. The V gene's germline CDR1 is SQVTM and CDR2 ANQGSEA. V dropped 0 bases and J dropped 9; count of bases not matched to a gene: 9. The CDR3 extends over 15 amino acids. CDR3 bases: TGCAGCGTTGAAGATCGCCGACTAGCGGAGACTGAGCAGTTCTTC. It specifies CSVEDRRLAETEQFF.

This chain connects TRBV29-1 to TRBJ2-1; 7 bases align to TRBD1. This CDR3 comprises 15 residues. Germline lookup yields CDR1 SQVTM and CDR2 ANQGSEA. Trimming took 6 bases from V and 0 from J; bases not matched to a gene: 8. The CDR3: CSVRQGRNSYNEQFF. The CDR3 DNA is TGCAGCGTGCGACAGGGTCGCAACTCCTACAATGAGCAGTTCTTC.

The V call is TRBV6-5, the J call TRBJ1-3, with TRBD1 matching over 8 bases. The CDR3 loop spans 14 amino acids. Trimming took 7 bases from V and 7 from J; bases not matched to a gene: 9. Germline CDR1 and CDR2: MNHEY and SVGAGI. Written as DNA, the CDR3 is TGTGCCAGCAAAAGTCCCCGGACAGGGAACACCATATATTTT. Amino acids: CASKSPRTGNTIYF.

The rearrangement uses TRBV6-2 or TRBV6-3 and TRBJ2-4, with 8 nucleotides matching TRBD1. The J segment lost 9 bases and the V segment lost 0 bases, leaving 10 bases of the junction unmatched. The CDR3 runs 16 residues. In germline, CDR1 is MNHEY, CDR2 SVGEGT. CDR3 protein: CASSYSSMTGAGIQYF. The CDR3 DNA reads TGTGCCAGCAGTTACTCTTCCATGACAGGGGCGGGCATTCAGTACTTC.